The subject of this entry is one TCR beta chain. What it recognizes is unknown. This sample was taken from a study of T cells in Graves' hyperthyroidism and ophthalmopathy. Study outcomes and limitations: Among thyroid clonotypes expanded above 0.001, most also appeared in blood.

Losses at the gene ends were 6 bases for V and 3 bases for J; bases not matched to a gene: 4. CDR3 length: 13 residues. The study enrolled patients aged 18 to 65 with newly diagnosed hyperthyroidism of under 2 months' duration. Uncontrolled infection, other autoimmune disease, pregnancy or lactation led to exclusion. RNA transcripts were the template for amplifying TCR beta CDR3 regions. TCR CDR3 regions were first amplified by RT-PCR with HTBI primers. TCRdb reprocessed the multiplex PCR reads via MiXCR and lists one record per CDR3 protein. The repertoire holds approximately 500,000 distinct CDR3 sequences, with around 46% as singletons.

Source material: peripheral blood or thyroid tissue (not recorded which). This TCR was recovered from a woman aged 18-29 years with Graves' hyperthyroidism. The chain is built from TRBV12-3 or TRBV12-4 and TRBJ1-2; 7 bases are a match to TRBD1. The CDR3 here is CASRLGTDYGYTF. DNA of the CDR3: TGTGCCAGCAGACTCGGGACAGACTATGGCTACACCTTC.